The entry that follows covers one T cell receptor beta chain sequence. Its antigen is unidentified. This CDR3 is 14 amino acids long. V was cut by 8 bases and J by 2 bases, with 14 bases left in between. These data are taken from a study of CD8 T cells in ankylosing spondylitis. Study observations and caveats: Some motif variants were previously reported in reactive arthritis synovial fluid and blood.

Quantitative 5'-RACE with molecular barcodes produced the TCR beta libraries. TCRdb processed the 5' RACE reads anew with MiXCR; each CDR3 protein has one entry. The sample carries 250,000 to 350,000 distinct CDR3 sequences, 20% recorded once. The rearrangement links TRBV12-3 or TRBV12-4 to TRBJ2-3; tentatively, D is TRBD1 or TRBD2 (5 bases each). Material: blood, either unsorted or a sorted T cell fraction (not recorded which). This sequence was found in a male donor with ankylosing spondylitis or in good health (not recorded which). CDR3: CASRGSDYTDTQYF. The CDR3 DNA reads TGTGCCAGCCGGGGCAGCGACTACACAGATACGCAGTATTTT.